The subject of this entry is one T cell receptor (beta chain). Its antigen is undetermined. The data were obtained in a study of identical twins. The study's findings and limits: Because invariant MAIT and iNKT cells could be present, zero-insertion analyses could be partly confounded. Cord blood's abundant beta clonotypes had fewer insertions, unlike memory repertoires.

After template switching added a universal primer site, the resulting cDNA carried unique molecular identifiers. TCRdb re-analysed the 5' RACE reads in MiXCR, keeping a single row per CDR3 protein. The sample includes 1.5 million to 2 million distinct CDR3 sequences, under 35% of them seen just once. The clonotype originates from a newborn girl in good health. Source material: cord blood.

CDR3 loop: CASSLARGQVYSGEQFF. As DNA, the CDR3 is TGTGCCAGCAGCTTAGCCAGAGGACAGGTTTATTCAGGTGAGCAGTTCTTC. This rearrangement joins TRBV11-2 to TRBJ2-1; TRBD1 matches at 7 bases. CDR3 length equals 17 residues. Per germline, CDR1 SGHAT and CDR2 FQNNGV. V was clipped by 1 base and J by 9 bases; unmatched bases: 15. The whole variable domain, filled in from reference TRBV11-2 and TRBJ2-1, reads EAGVAQSPRYKIIEKRQSVAFWCNPISGHATLYWYQQILGQGPKLLIQFQNNGVVDDSQLPKDRFSAERLKGVDSTLKIQPAKLEDSAVYLCASSLARGQVYSGEQFFGPGTRLTVL.